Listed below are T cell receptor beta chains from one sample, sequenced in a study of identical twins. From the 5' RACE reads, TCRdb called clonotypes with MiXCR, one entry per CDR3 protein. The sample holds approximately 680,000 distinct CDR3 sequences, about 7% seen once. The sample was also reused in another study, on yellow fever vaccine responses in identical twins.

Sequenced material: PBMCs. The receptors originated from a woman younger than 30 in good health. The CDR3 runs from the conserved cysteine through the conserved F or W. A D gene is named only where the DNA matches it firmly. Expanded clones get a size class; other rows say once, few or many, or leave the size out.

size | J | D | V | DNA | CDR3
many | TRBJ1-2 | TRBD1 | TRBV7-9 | TGTGCCAGCAGCCCCGTGGGACAGAATAACTATGGCTACACCTTC | CASSPVGQNNYGYTF
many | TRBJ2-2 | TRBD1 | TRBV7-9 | TGTGCCAGCAGCTCGACAGGGGATTTTAACACCGGGGAGCTGTTTTTT | CASSSTGDFNTGELFF
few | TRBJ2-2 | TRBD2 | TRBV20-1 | TGCAGTGCTAGAGGGGGTAGCGGGGGCGACACCGGGGAGCTGTTTTTT | CSARGGSGGDTGELFF
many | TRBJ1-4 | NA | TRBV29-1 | TGCAGCGTTCCTAGTTTTGGGGGGACTAATGAAAAACTGTTTTTT | CSVPSFGGTNEKLFF
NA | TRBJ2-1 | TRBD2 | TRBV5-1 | TGCGCCAGCGGCGGGACTAGCGGGAAGCTTGAGCAGTTCTTC | CASGGTSGKLEQFF
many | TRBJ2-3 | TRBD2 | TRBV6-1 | TGTGCCAGCAGAACTCTAGCGGGAGGGCCTCGGAGGGGCACAGATACGCAGTATTTT | CASRTLAGGPRRGTDTQYF
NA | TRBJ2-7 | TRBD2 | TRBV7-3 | TGTGCCAGAGAACCTAGCGGGAGTTCCTACGAGCAGTACTTC | CAREPSGSSYEQYF
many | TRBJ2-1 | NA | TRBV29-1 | TGCAGCGTTAGATCCTACAATGAGCAGTTCTTC | CSVRSYNEQFF
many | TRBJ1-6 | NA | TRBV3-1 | TGCGCCAGCAGCCAAGGAGACAGTAATTCACCCCTCCACTTT | CASSQGDSNSPLHF
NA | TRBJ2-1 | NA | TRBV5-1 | TGCGCCAGCAGCTTACAGCCGCCCTACAATGAGCAGTTCTTC | CASSLQPPYNEQFF
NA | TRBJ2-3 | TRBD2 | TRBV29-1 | TGCAGCGCCGGGGGGGGTTCCGGCAGTACGGGGATAGATACGCAGTATTTT | CSAGGGSGSTGIDTQYF
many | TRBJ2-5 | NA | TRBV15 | TGTGCCACCAGCAGAGATGTCGGGCTAGAGACCCAGTACTTC | CATSRDVGLETQYF
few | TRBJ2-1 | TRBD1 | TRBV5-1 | TGCGCCAGCAGCATTACAGGACAGGCGATCTCCTACAATGAGCAGTTCTTC | CASSITGQAISYNEQFF
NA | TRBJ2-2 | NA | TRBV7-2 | TGTGCCAGCGGCCGCTCGGGCAAACACGGGCACGGGGAGCTGTTTTTT | CASGRSGKHGHGELFF
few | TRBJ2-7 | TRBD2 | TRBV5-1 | TGCGCCAGCAGCTTGGACGGGAAACTAGCGGGGGAGCAGTACTTC | CASSLDGKLAGEQYF
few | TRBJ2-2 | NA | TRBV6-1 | TGTGGCAGCTCGAGAGTTGAGAACACCGGGGAGCTGTTTTTT | CGSSRVENTGELFF
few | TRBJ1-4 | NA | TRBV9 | TGTGCCAGCAGCGGAGGGGACTCTAATGAAAAACTGTTTTTT | CASSGGDSNEKLFF
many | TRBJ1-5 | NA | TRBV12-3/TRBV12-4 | TGTGCCAGCAGTTTATGGGGGGAACTCAATCAGCCCCAGCATTTT | CASSLWGELNQPQHF
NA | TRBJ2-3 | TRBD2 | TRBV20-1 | TGCAGTGCTAGAGATCTTAGTAGCGGGAGGGACCTCACAGATACGCAGTATTTT | CSARDLSSGRDLTDTQYF
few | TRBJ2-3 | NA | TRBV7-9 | TGTGCCAGCAGCTTGATAGTACAGTACACAGATACGCAGTATTTT | CASSLIVQYTDTQYF
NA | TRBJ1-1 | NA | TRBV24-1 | TGTGCCACCAGCAGGGGAACCGGCGCTGAAGCTTTCTTT | CATSRGTGAEAFF
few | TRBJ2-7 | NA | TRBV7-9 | TGTGCCAGCAGCTCCGATGGGTACTACGAGCAGTACTTC | CASSSDGYYEQYF
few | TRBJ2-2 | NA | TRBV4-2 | TGTGCCAGCAGCGCGGACAAGGCGGCGAACACCGGGGAGCTGTTTTTT | CASSADKAANTGELFF
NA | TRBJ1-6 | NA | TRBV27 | TGTGCCAGCAGTCCCCGGACATTTTCACCCCTCCACTTT | CASSPRTFSPLHF